This is a list of T cell receptor beta chains from one sample in a study of T-cell reconstitution after alpha-beta-depleted transplantation in children. Via MiXCR, TCRdb re-called the PCR reads, giving one row per CDR3 protein. The profile shows hundreds of thousands of distinct CDR3 sequences, approximately 11% of them singletons. Specimen: PBMCs, collected before TCRalphabeta/CD19-depleted stem cell transplant. These receptor sequences come from a child younger than two with acute myeloid leukemia, due to receive a stem cell transplant. The CDR3 runs from the conserved cysteine through the conserved F or W. The D gene is left open where the match is weak. For some rows the clone size is stated as once, few or many, or as a class when expanded; others skip it.

abundance,v_gene,j_gene,d_gene,CDR3aa,CDR3nt
.,TRBV28,TRBJ1-3,.,CASMVSGNTIYF,TGTGCCAGCATGGTCTCTGGAAACACCATATATTTT
.,TRBV20-1,TRBJ2-1,.,CFCGQGAGVGNEQFF,TGCTTCTGCGGCCAGGGGGCGGGAGTAGGAAATGAGCAGTTCTTC
many,TRBV28,TRBJ2-5,.,CASGVPFATMETQYF,TGTGCCAGCGGAGTTCCATTCGCAACAATGGAGACCCAGTACTTC
many,TRBV7-2,TRBJ1-3,TRBD1,CASSPTGANTIYF,TGTGCCAGCAGCCCCACAGGGGCGAACACCATATATTTT
many,TRBV13,TRBJ1-5,.,CASSHEGRINQPQHF,TGTGCCAGCAGCCACGAGGGCCGGATCAATCAGCCCCAGCATTTT
many,TRBV5-5,TRBJ1-2,TRBD1,CASSLAGTGSYGYTF,TGTGCCAGCAGCTTGGCCGGGACAGGGTCCTATGGCTACACCTTC
many,TRBV7-2,TRBJ2-7,.,CASSVVGSSYEQYF,TGTGCCAGCAGCGTAGTGGGGAGCTCCTACGAGCAGTACTTC
many,TRBV20-1,TRBJ1-1,.,CSARAGGENTEAFF,TGCAGTGCTAGAGCCGGGGGTGAGAATACTGAAGCTTTCTTT
many,TRBV20-1,TRBJ2-1,TRBD2,CSARDPSGRAGEQFF,TGCAGTGCTAGAGATCCCAGCGGGAGGGCCGGTGAGCAGTTCTTC
many,TRBV6-1,TRBJ1-6,.,CASKDTNNSPLHF,TGTGCCAGCAAGGACACCAATAATTCACCCCTCCACTTT
.,TRBV7-3,TRBJ1-1,.,CASSPGGLGGTEAFF,TGTGCCAGCAGCCCGGGGGGTCTCGGGGGCACTGAAGCTTTCTTT
many,TRBV5-1,TRBJ1-2,.,CASSTEGVGRYGYTF,TGCGCCAGCAGCACGGAGGGGGTTGGTCGCTATGGCTACACCTTC
many,TRBV12-3/TRBV12-4,TRBJ1-2,.,CASSAYGYTF,TGTGCCAGCAGTGCCTATGGCTACACCTTC
many,TRBV6-5,TRBJ1-2,TRBD1,CASSYRSGTGDGYTF,TGTGCCAGCAGTTATCGTTCCGGGACAGGGGATGGCTACACCTTC
many,TRBV5-1,TRBJ2-1,TRBD1,CASSLALTGLDLYNEQFF,TGCGCCAGCAGCTTGGCCCTGACAGGGTTGGACCTCTACAATGAGCAGTTCTTC